The sequence of this T cell receptor (beta chain) was determined in a study of shared clonotypes between healthy human individuals. Germline V lookup: CDR1 SGHVS, CDR2 FQNEAQ. This CDR3 region has 12 residues. The assay was immunoSEQ multiplex PCR, and TCRdb's table has in-frame clones only and misses some. The sample has some 350,000 clones; approximately 74% are singletons. The sequenced sample consisted of memory CD4+ T cells sorted from blood. Subset denoted: CD45RA-negative fraction. This chain uses TRBV7-8 with TRBJ2-7; D might be TRBD1 (6 bases). The TCR sequence derives from a man aged 25 to 40 in good health. CDR3 sequence: CASSAIQGFVFV. The CDR3 DNA sequence: TGTGCCAGCAGCGCGATACAGGGCTTCGTCTTTGTC.